This TCR beta chain was sequenced in a study of blood T cell repertoires in COVID-19. This clone has only one observation. Per germline, CDR1 SGHRS and CDR2 YFSETQ. The CDR3 spans 13 residues. Germline trimming cut 6 bases from V and 0 bases from J; bases unmatched to any gene: 3. This table comes from immunoSEQ multiplex PCR, and its TCRdb copy is limited to in-frame clones, with some not included. The sample lists 110,000 to 150,000 clones; 84% were seen once. The specimen sequenced was peripheral blood. The sequence derives from a human donor in a cohort sampled during active COVID-19. This chain joins TRBV5-1 and TRBJ2-7; 7 bases line up with TRBD1. The CDR3 DNA reads TGCGCCAGCACCGACAGGGACTCCTACGAGCAGTACTTC. This encodes CASTDRDSYEQYF. Drawing the rest from reference TRBV5-1 and TRBJ2-7, the complete variable domain is KAGVTQTPRYLIKTRGQQVTLSCSPISGHRSVSWYQQTPGQGLQFLFEYFSETQRNKGNFPGRFSGRQFSNSRSEMNVSTLELGDSALYLCASTDRDSYEQYFGPGTRLTVT.